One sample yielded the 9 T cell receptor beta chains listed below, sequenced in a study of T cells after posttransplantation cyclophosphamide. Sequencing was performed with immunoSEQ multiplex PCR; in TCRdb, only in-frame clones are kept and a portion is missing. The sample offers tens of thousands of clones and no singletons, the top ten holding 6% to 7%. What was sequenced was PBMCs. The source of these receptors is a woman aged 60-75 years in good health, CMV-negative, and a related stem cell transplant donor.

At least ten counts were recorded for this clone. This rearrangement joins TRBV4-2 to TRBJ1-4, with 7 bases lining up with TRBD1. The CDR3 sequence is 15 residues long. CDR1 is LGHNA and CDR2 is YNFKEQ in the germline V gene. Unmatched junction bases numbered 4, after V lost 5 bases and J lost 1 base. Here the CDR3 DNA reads TGTGCCAGCAGCAAGAACAGGGGAACTAATGAAAAACTGTTTTTT. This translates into CASSKNRGTNEKLFF.

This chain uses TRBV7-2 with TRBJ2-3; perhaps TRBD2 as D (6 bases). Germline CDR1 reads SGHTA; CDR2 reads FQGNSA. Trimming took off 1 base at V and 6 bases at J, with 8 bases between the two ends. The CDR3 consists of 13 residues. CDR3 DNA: TGTGCCAGCAGCTTAGGGACTACGGATACGCAGTATTTT. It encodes CASSLGTTDTQYF.

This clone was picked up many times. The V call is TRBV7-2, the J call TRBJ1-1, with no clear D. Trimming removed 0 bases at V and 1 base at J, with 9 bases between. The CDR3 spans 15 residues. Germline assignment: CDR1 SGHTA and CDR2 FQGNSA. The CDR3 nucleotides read TGTGCCAGCAGCTTAGCGGGAGTAGGGAACACTGAAGCTTTCTTT. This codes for CASSLAGVGNTEAFF.

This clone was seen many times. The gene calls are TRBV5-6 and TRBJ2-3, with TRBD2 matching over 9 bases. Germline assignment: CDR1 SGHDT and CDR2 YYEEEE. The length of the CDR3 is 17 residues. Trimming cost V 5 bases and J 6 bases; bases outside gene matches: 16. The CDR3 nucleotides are TGTGCCAGCAGTACGGCACTAGGCGGGGGGGCCTTGGATACGCAGTATTTT. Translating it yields CASSTALGGGALDTQYF.

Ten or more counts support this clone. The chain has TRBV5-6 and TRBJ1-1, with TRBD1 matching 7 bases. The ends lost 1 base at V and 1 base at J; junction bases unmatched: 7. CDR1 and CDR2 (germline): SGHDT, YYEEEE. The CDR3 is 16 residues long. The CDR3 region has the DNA TGTGCCAGCAGCTTGTCTATCGGGACAGCGAACACTGAAGCTTTCTTT. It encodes CASSLSIGTANTEAFF.

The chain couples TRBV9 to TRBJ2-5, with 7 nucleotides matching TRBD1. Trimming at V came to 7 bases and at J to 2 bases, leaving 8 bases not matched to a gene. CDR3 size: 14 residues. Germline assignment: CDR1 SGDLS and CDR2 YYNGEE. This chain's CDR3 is CASGPGGGQETQYF. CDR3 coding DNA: TGTGCCAGCGGGCCAGGGGGTGGGCAAGAGACCCAGTACTTC.

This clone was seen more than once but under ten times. The CDR3 here is CASSVGDSLVDTQYF. CDR3 coding DNA: TGTGCCAGCAGCGTAGGGGACTCCCTGGTGGATACGCAGTATTTT. The V and J genes are TRBV9 and TRBJ2-3; a possible D gene is TRBD2 (6 bases). Between the trimmed V and J ends, which lost 0 bases and 6 bases, there was a span of 14 bases. The CDR3 covers 15 residues. CDR1 is SGDLS, CDR2 YYNGEE, per germline.

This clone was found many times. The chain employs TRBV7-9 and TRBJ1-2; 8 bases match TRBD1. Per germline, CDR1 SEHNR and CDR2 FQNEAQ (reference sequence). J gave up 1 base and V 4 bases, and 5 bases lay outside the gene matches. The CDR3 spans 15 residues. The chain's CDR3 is CASSYHTGGNYGYTF. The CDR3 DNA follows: TGTGCCAGCAGCTACCACACAGGGGGTAACTATGGCTACACCTTC.

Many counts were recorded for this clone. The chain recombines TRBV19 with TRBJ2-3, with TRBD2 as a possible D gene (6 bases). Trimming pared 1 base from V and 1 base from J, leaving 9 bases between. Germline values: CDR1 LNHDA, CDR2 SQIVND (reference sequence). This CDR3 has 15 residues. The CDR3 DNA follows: TGTGCCAGTAGTATAGGATGGGGGGGCACAGATACGCAGTATTTT. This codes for CASSIGWGGTDTQYF.